These T cell receptor beta chains were read from a single sample in a study of shared clonotypes between healthy human individuals. The assay was immunoSEQ multiplex PCR, and TCRdb's table has in-frame clones only and misses some. The sample shows more than 2,000,000 clones, roughly 92% of them seen only once. Sequencing input: naive CD4+ T cells sorted from blood. The receptors come from a man between 18 and 35 years old in good health. CDR3s leave out the opening cysteine and the closing phenylalanine or tryptophan. Each record gives: V gene, J gene, CDR3 protein.

v_gene: TRBV6-5
j_gene: TRBJ2-1
CDR3aa: ASSFTSGPYNEQF

v_gene: TRBV5-6
j_gene: TRBJ2-5
CDR3aa: ASSSTRGQETQY

v_gene: TRBV7-2
j_gene: TRBJ2-1
CDR3aa: ASSSSRTFEQF

v_gene: TRBV10-3
j_gene: TRBJ2-7
CDR3aa: AISSSGDEQY

v_gene: TRBV4-3
j_gene: TRBJ2-1
CDR3aa: ASSPEAGNNEQF

v_gene: TRBV19
j_gene: TRBJ2-1
CDR3aa: ASSMVAESSYNEQF

v_gene: TRBV27
j_gene: TRBJ1-2
CDR3aa: ASSLSGSYGYT

v_gene: TRBV28
j_gene: TRBJ2-7
CDR3aa: ASSLGGQGYEQY

v_gene: TRBV7-2
j_gene: TRBJ1-6
CDR3aa: ASSLGTGKNSPLH

v_gene: TRBV7-9
j_gene: TRBJ2-3
CDR3aa: ASSLETGGTDTQY

v_gene: TRBV7-8
j_gene: TRBJ1-4
CDR3aa: ASSPGGGFEKLF

v_gene: TRBV6-5
j_gene: TRBJ2-5
CDR3aa: ASSAGGLETQY

v_gene: TRBV18
j_gene: TRBJ1-5
CDR3aa: ASSPQGSLNQPQH

v_gene: TRBV10-3
j_gene: TRBJ2-1
CDR3aa: AISESASASSYNEQF

v_gene: TRBV2
j_gene: TRBJ2-3
CDR3aa: ASFLGGTDTQY

v_gene: TRBV5-5
j_gene: TRBJ1-4
CDR3aa: ASSLGGQGVGEKLF

v_gene: TRBV27
j_gene: TRBJ2-4
CDR3aa: ASSPTGLAIAKNIQY

v_gene: TRBV18
j_gene: TRBJ2-5
CDR3aa: ASSPDRDLWETQY

v_gene: TRBV29-1
j_gene: TRBJ2-3
CDR3aa: SGGTNAQY

v_gene: TRBV18
j_gene: TRBJ2-3
CDR3aa: ASGSTGSTDTQY

v_gene: TRBV6-5
j_gene: TRBJ1-1
CDR3aa: ASSYGFSDITEAF

v_gene: TRBV18
j_gene: TRBJ2-7
CDR3aa: ASSPSLAGGPYEQY

v_gene: TRBV6-1
j_gene: TRBJ2-6
CDR3aa: ASSGGISGANVLT

v_gene: TRBV28
j_gene: TRBJ2-1
CDR3aa: ASSRRGYNEQF

v_gene: TRBV10-3
j_gene: TRBJ1-1
CDR3aa: AISELFTGGTEAF

v_gene: TRBV28
j_gene: TRBJ2-3
CDR3aa: ASSAGTGGPDTQY

v_gene: TRBV4-1
j_gene: TRBJ2-5
CDR3aa: ASSQDLYATQY

v_gene: TRBV18
j_gene: TRBJ1-4
CDR3aa: ASSPRVWGEKLF